One and the same sample provided the 15 T cell receptor beta chains below, sequenced in a study of molecular identifiers for immune sequencing clone quantification. TCRdb ran MiXCR on the PCR reads and lists one entry per CDR3 protein. The sample lists around 300,000 distinct CDR3 sequences, 24% occurring once. The specimen was naive CD8+ T cells from blood, with Jurkat cell RNA spiked in. The sample's subset: FACS-sorted CD8+CD4-CCR7+CD45RA+ naive T cells. These receptors came from a human donor in good health. Some libraries in this study had Jurkat cell RNA spiked in.

This clonotype was observed a handful of times. The V gene is TRBV4-1, the J gene TRBJ1-1; tentatively, D is TRBD1 (5 bases). The ends were cut back, 1 base at V and 5 bases at J, with 14 bases in the middle. This CDR3 is built from 15 residues. Per the germline V gene, CDR1 is MGHRA and CDR2 is YSYEKL. The CDR3 is CASSQVGPGMTEAFF. The CDR3 region has the DNA TGCGCCAGCAGCCAAGTGGGTCCAGGGATGACTGAAGCTTTCTTT.

About this clonotype: This could be a read error, since a much larger clone is one nucleotide away. The V and J genes are TRBV29-1 and TRBJ1-1; D is possibly TRBD1 (6 bases). Germline CDR1 is SQVTM and CDR2 is ANQGSEA. The V and J ends lost 6 bases and 8 bases respectively, with 13 bases between them. The CDR3 runs 11 residues. CDR3 bases: TGCAGCGTCCACAGGGAGCTGGAAGCTTTCTTT. It codes for CSVHRELEAFF.

This rearrangement joins TRBV19 to TRBJ2-7; either TRBD1 or TRBD2 may supply D (5 bases each). The CDR3 consists of 13 residues. Germline V gene data show CDR1 as LNHDA and CDR2 as SQIVND (reference sequence). Trimming left V 5 bases short and J 4 bases short, with 12 bases between. The CDR3 protein is CASSGDVLYEQYF. CDR3 bases: TGTGCCAGTAGTGGGGACGTTCTTTACGAGCAGTACTTC.

With regard to this clonotype: This sequence may be a read error, since a much larger clone differs from it by one base. The gene calls are TRBV20-1 and TRBJ2-7, with D perhaps TRBD2 (7 bases). This CDR3 spans 13 amino acids. The germline V gene encodes CDR1 DFQATT and CDR2 SNEGSKA (reference sequence). The CDR3 reads CSTRGTTAYEQYF. In nucleotides, the CDR3 is TGCAGTACTAGGGGGACTACTGCCTACGAGCAGTACTTC.

This clonotype was recorded a few times. The V call is TRBV29-1, the J call TRBJ2-7; a weak D match, TRBD2 (6 bases). Between the trimmed V and J ends, which lost 8 bases and 6 bases, there was a span of 17 bases. The CDR3 runs 12 residues. Germline V gene data show CDR1 as SQVTM and CDR2 as ANQGSEA. The CDR3 sequence: CSTLQGSGEQYF. CDR3 nucleotides: TGCAGCACCCTCCAGGGTAGCGGCGAGCAGTACTTC.

CDR3 amino acids: CASSIVAGVGTGELFF. The CDR3 region has the DNA TGTGCCAGTAGTATAGTGGCAGGGGTGGGCACCGGGGAGCTGTTTTTT. The V gene is TRBV19, the J gene TRBJ2-2; D is perhaps TRBD1 (6 bases). Trimming took off 1 base at V and 4 bases at J, with 13 bases between the two ends. CDR1 is LNHDA and CDR2 is SQIVND in the germline V gene (reference sequence). This CDR3 comprises 16 residues.

A remark on this clonotype: A much larger clone lies one base from this, so it may be a read error. The V and J genes are TRBV14 and TRBJ2-5; D is uncertain. V lost 4 bases, J lost 2 bases, and 8 bases lay in between. Germline V gene data show CDR1 as SGHDN and CDR2 as FVKESK. The CDR3 has 13 residues. CDR3 nucleotides: TGTGCCAGCAGCCGAGCACAGCAAGAGACCCAGTACTTC. Its protein is CASSRAQQETQYF. Looking up the rest from reference TRBV14 and TRBJ2-5 gives the full variable domain: EAGVTQFPSHSVIEKGQTVTLRCDPISGHDNLYWYRRVMGKEIKFLLHFVKESKQDESGMPNNRFLAERTGGTYSTLKVQPAELEDSGVYFCASSRAQQETQYFGPGTRLLVL.

In this sample, this clonotype turned up a few times. The chain has TRBV4-3 and TRBJ2-1, with 12 nucleotides matching TRBD2. V gave up 1 base and J gave up 5 bases; unmatched junction bases: 6. Germline V CDR1 and CDR2: LGHNA, YSLEER. This CDR3 has 17 residues. The CDR3 DNA is TGCGCCAGCAGCCAAGGATTCGCTAGCGGGAGGGACAATGAGCAGTTCTTC. Residues: CASSQGFASGRDNEQFF.

Only a few counts were recorded for this clonotype. The genes are TRBV20-1 and TRBJ2-7; 12 bases line up with TRBD1. V shed 4 bases, J shed 2 bases, and the junction held 3 bases outside the gene matches. CDR1 and CDR2 from the germline V gene are DFQATT and SNEGSKA (reference sequence). The CDR3 runs 14 residues. The CDR3 bases are TGCAGTGCTATGGGACAGGGGGCAACCTACGAGCAGTACTTC. It is translated as CSAMGQGATYEQYF.

This clonotype was seen at least ten times. J is TRBJ2-3 and V is TRBV7-9; TRBD2 matches 9 bases. The CDR3 is 15 residues long. Germline V lookup: CDR1 SEHNR, CDR2 FQNEAQ (reference sequence). Trimming at V came to 5 bases and at J to 2 bases, leaving 5 bases not matched to a gene. CDR3 sequence (DNA): TGTGCCAGCAGCCGCAGCGGGGGGTACACAGATACGCAGTATTTT. Protein sequence: CASSRSGGYTDTQYF.

Comments on this clonotype: This CDR3 fails to terminate in the conserved phenylalanine or tryptophan, so it likely reflects a read error. The chain recombines TRBV5-3 with TRBJ2-3; unclear D gene. TRBV5-3 carries the ORF label, with uncertain function. The CDR3 runs to 13 residues. Trimming pared 8 bases from V and 3 bases from J, leaving 13 bases between. The CDR3 sequence: CASIQCSTDTQYV. CDR3 DNA sequence: TGTGCCAGCATACAGTGCTCGACAGATACGCAGTATGTT.

Concerning this clonotype: A much larger clone lies a single base off, so this may be a read error. The chain carries TRBV10-2 and TRBJ2-7; maybe TRBD2 (6 bases). The CDR3 runs to 11 residues. In germline, CDR1 is WSHSY, CDR2 SAAADI. The CDR3 region is CASREGYEQSF. The CDR3 nucleotides read TGCGCCAGCAGGGAGGGCTACGAGCAGTCCTTC.

DNA of the CDR3: TGTGCCAGCTCACCACCGTTTCGGGGAGCTGGCGGGGCCAACGTCCTGACTTTC. The encoded protein is CASSPPFRGAGGANVLTF. The chain employs TRBV18 and TRBJ2-6; maybe TRBD2 (5 bases). Deletions cut 0 bases from V and 4 bases from J, with 16 bases between. This CDR3 contains 18 residues. Per the germline V gene, CDR1 is KGHSH and CDR2 is LQKENI.

This clonotype was counted many times. This chain connects TRBV28 to TRBJ2-5; D call uncertain. Germline CDR1 MDHEN, CDR2 SYDVKM. The CDR3 runs to 12 residues. Trimming pared 3 bases from V and 5 bases from J, leaving 7 bases between. The CDR3 sequence is CASSFLPETQYF. The CDR3 DNA sequence: TGTGCCAGCAGTTTCCTCCCGGAGACCCAGTACTTC. The whole variable domain, filled in from reference TRBV28 and TRBJ2-5, reads DVKVTQSSRYLVKRTGEKVFLECVQDMDHENMFWYRQDPGLGLRLIYFSYDVKMKEKGDIPEGYSVSREKKERFSLILESASTNQTSMYLCASSFLPETQYFGPGTRLLVL.

In regard to this clonotype: The conserved final phenylalanine or tryptophan is absent from the CDR3, which likely points to a read error. This chain links TRBV5-3 with TRBJ2-5; 13 bases align to TRBD2. Being an ORF, TRBV5-3 has a function that is uncertain. The J segment lost 5 bases and the V segment lost 8 bases, leaving 15 bases of the junction unmatched. The CDR3 totals 17 residues. The chain's CDR3 is CASSPGTSGVIGETQYC. CDR3 coding DNA: TGTGCCAGCAGCCCGGGGACTAGCGGGGTTATAGGGGAGACCCAGTACTGC.